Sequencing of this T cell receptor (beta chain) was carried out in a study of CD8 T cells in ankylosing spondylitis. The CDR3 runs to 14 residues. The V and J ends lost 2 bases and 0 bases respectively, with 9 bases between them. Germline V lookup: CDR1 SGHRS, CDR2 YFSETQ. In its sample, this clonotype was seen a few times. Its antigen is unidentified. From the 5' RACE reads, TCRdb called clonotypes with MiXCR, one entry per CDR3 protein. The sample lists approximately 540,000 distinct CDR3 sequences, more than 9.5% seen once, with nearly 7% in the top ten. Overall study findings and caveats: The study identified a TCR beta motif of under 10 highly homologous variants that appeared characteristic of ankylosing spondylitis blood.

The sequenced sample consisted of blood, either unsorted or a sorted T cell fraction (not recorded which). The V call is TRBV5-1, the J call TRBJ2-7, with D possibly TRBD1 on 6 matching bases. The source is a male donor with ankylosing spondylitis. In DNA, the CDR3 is TGCGCCAGCAGCTTTGGGGACAACTCCTACGAGCAGTACGTC. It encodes CASSFGDNSYEQYV.